The 11 T cell receptor beta chains below were found in one sample sequenced in a study of beta chain features in type 1 diabetes. Notes on the study in general: Within each of all four CD4+ subsets, Type 1 diabetes patients had TCRB CDR3s that were moderately but significantly shorter.

Expressed TCRB transcripts were sequenced because the entire RNA isolate underwent reverse transcription. The method was immunoSEQ multiplex PCR; TCRdb's version includes in-frame clones alone and lacks a portion of them. The sample lists about 650,000 clones; roughly 12% were seen once. Antigens of these TCRs are unknown. The material sequenced was naive CD4+ T cells from blood. These receptors all stem from a man aged 30 to 39 with type 1 diabetes.

Many counts were recorded for this clone. The CDR3 region is CASRPDRSYGYTF. CDR3 bases: TGTGCCAGCAGGCCGGACAGGAGTTATGGCTACACCTTC. The V and J genes are TRBV28 and TRBJ1-2; the match to TRBD1 covers 7 bases. The CDR3 runs to 13 residues. CDR1 MDHEN and CDR2 SYDVKM come from the germline V gene. The V gene end was trimmed by 6 bases and the J gene end by 5 bases; junction bases not matched to a gene: 6.

About this clone: The sample holds other DNA sequences that translate to the same CDR3. The chain carries TRBV18 and TRBJ1-2; a possible D gene is TRBD1 (5 bases). The CDR3 runs 12 residues. Germline V lookup: CDR1 KGHSH, CDR2 LQKENI. Deletions cut 1 base from V and 6 bases from J, with 6 bases between. The CDR3 sequence: CASSPQGDGYTF. Here the CDR3 DNA reads TGTGCCAGCTCACCACAAGGGGATGGCTACACCTTC.

The CDR3 region has the DNA TGTGCCAGCAGCGTACAGGGACAGGGGGGCGAGCAGTACTTC. Translating gives CASSVQGQGGEQYF. V usage is TRBV9 and J usage is TRBJ2-7, with 11 bases identical to TRBD1. The CDR3 totals 14 residues. The trim removed 1 base at V and 6 bases at J, leaving 3 bases unmatched. Germline-derived CDR1 and CDR2 are SGDLS and YYNGEE.

There are a few counts of this clone. The chain joins TRBV7-3 to TRBJ1-6; D gene ambiguous. Trimming stripped 5 bases from V and 8 bases from J, with 13 bases between. The germline V gene encodes CDR1 SGHTA and CDR2 FQGTGA. The CDR3 totals 14 residues. The CDR3 DNA sequence: TGTGCCAGCAGCCGGGCTTCGGGAGATTCACCCCTCCACTTT. Protein: CASSRASGDSPLHF.

The V call is TRBV29-1, the J call TRBJ2-3; TRBD1 aligns across 8 bases. CDR3 length: 12 residues. In germline, CDR1 is SQVTM, CDR2 ANQGSEA. The J segment lost 2 bases and the V segment lost 6 bases, leaving 1 base of the junction unmatched. This CDR3 reads CSVDRATDTQYF. The CDR3 nucleotides read TGCAGCGTGGACAGGGCCACAGATACGCAGTATTTT.

This clone was found a few times. The chain joins TRBV15 to TRBJ2-7; TRBD2 matches 10 bases. Germline CDR1 LNHNV, CDR2 YYDKDF (reference sequence). This CDR3 spans 16 amino acids. V shed 1 base, J shed 0 bases, and the junction held 3 bases outside the gene matches. The chain's CDR3 is CATSRGLAGVSYEQYF. CDR3 in DNA: TGTGCCACCAGCAGAGGGCTAGCGGGGGTCTCCTACGAGCAGTACTTC. Full variable domain (outside the CDR3, taken from reference TRBV15 and TRBJ2-7): DAMVIQNPRYQVTQFGKPVTLSCSQTLNHNVMYWYQQKSSQAPKLLFHYYDKDFNNEADTPDNFQSRRPNTSFCFLDIRSPGLGDTAMYLCATSRGLAGVSYEQYFGPGTRLTVT.

The rearrangement links TRBV7-9 to TRBJ1-2, with 11 positions matching TRBD1. Germline loops: CDR1 SEHNR, CDR2 FQNEAQ (reference sequence). CDR3 length equals 15 residues. J lost 4 bases, V lost 2 bases, and 3 bases had no gene match. As DNA, the CDR3 is TGTGCCAGCAGCTTACGGACAGGGGGCAGCTATGGCTACACCTTC. Encoded protein: CASSLRTGGSYGYTF.

The chain employs TRBV19 and TRBJ2-3; D is unresolved. The germline V gene encodes CDR1 LNHDA and CDR2 SQIVND (reference sequence). Deletions cut 7 bases from V and 4 bases from J, with 15 bases between. CDR3 length equals 14 residues. The DNA of the CDR3 is TGTGCCAGTAAGGGTGAGGTAGAGGCAGATACGCAGTATTTT. It codes for CASKGEVEADTQYF.

The chain joins TRBV29-1 to TRBJ1-6, with no clear D. The germline V gene has CDR1 SQVTM and CDR2 ANQGSEA. This CDR3 has 13 residues. V lost 6 bases and J 0 bases, leaving 6 bases between the germline ends. CDR3 DNA sequence: TGCAGCGTACAGAGCTCCTATAATTCACCCCTCCACTTT. It translates to CSVQSSYNSPLHF.

As DNA, the CDR3 is TGTGCCAGCCGGGGACAAAGTAATTCACCCCTCCACTTT. Its translation: CASRGQSNSPLHF. The chain has TRBV9 and TRBJ1-6, with D perhaps matching TRBD1 (6 bases). This CDR3 comprises 13 residues. Germline loops: CDR1 SGDLS, CDR2 YYNGEE. The ends were cut back, 7 bases at V and 6 bases at J, with 11 bases in the middle.

This clone turned up a few times. Here the CDR3 reads CASSQLSGAPTDTQYF. The CDR3 region has the DNA TGCGCCAGCAGCCAATTAAGCGGGGCCCCCACAGATACGCAGTATTTT. V is TRBV4-3 and J is TRBJ2-3, with 7 bases fitting TRBD2. This CDR3 is built from 16 residues. Germline CDR1 LGHNA, CDR2 YSLEER. The trim removed 2 bases at V and 2 bases at J, leaving 7 bases unmatched.